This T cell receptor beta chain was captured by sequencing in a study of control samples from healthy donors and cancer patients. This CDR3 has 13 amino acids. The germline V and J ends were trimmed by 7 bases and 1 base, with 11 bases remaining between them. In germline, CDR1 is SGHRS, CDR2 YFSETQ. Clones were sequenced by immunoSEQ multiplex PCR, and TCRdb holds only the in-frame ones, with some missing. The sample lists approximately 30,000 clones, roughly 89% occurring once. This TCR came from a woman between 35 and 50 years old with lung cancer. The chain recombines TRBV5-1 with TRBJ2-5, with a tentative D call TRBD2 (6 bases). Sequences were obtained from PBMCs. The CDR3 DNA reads TGCGCCAGCCGGACCGGGGGCCAAGAGACCCAGTACTTC. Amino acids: CASRTGGQETQYF.